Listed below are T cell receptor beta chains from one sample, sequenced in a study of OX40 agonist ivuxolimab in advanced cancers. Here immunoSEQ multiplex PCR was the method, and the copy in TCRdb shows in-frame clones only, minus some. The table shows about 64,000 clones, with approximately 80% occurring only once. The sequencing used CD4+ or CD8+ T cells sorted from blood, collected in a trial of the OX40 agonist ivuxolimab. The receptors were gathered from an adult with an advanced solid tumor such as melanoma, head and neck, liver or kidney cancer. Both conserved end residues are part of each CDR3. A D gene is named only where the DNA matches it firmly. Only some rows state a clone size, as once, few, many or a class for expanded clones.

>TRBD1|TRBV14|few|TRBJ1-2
TGTGCCAGCAGCCTGCAGGGGGCTGGCGGCTACACCTTC
CASSLQGAGGYTF
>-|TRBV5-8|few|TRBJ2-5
TGTGCCAGCAGCGGGGGCCGGGCAGGCCAAGAGACCCAGTACTTC
CASSGGRAGQETQYF
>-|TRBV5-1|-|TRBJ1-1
TGCGCCAGCAGCTTAACCGGGGGGATTACTGAAGCTTTCTTT
CASSLTGGITEAFF
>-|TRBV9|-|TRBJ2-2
TGTGCCAGCAGCGTACCCTCTCGGACTGCCACGACCGGGGAGCTGTTTTTT
CASSVPSRTATTGELFF
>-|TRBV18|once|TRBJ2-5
TGTGCCAGCTCACAGTTCAGGGGAGGTCAAGAGACCCAGTACTTC
CASSQFRGGQETQYF
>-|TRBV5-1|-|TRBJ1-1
TGCGCCAGCAGCCCCGGATTCAACACTGAAGCTTTCTTT
CASSPGFNTEAFF
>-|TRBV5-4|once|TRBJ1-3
TGTGCCAGCAGCTTAGGGACCCATACAGAAGGAAACACCATATATTTT
CASSLGTHTEGNTIYF
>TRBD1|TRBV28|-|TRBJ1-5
TGTGCCAGCAGCTCCCTGGACAGGCGTGAACAGCCCCAGCATTTT
CASSSLDRREQPQHF
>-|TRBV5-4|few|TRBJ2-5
TGTGCCAGCAGCTCGCCCAGGGATCAAGAGACCCAGTACTTC
CASSSPRDQETQYF
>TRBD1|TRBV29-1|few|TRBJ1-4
TGCAGCGTCGCCCGACAGGGGCCTAATGAAAAACTGTTTTTT
CSVARQGPNEKLFF
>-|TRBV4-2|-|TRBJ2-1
TGTGCCAGCAGCCAAGCAGCCGGGGGAAGCAATGAGCAGTTCTTC
CASSQAAGGSNEQFF
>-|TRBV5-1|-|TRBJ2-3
TGCGCCAGCAGCTTGGGACGTGGCACAGATACGCAGTATTTT
CASSLGRGTDTQYF
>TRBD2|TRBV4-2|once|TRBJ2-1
TGTGCCAGCAGCCAAGTTGAGGCGGGGGTGTCCTACAATGAGCAGTTCTTC
CASSQVEAGVSYNEQFF
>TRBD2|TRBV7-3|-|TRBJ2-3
TGTGCCAGCAGCTTAATGGTAGCGGGGGGGAAAGATACGCAGTATTTT
CASSLMVAGGKDTQYF
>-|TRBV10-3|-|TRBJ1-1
TGTGCCACCAGTTGGAGAGTAATGAACATTGAAGCTTTCTTT
CATSWRVMNIEAFF
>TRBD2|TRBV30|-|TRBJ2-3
TGTGCCTGGAGACACCACGGACTAGCGGGAAAGGCAGATACGCAGTATTTT
CAWRHHGLAGKADTQYF
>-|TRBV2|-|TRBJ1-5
TGTGCCAGCAGTGAAGCGCTTGGCAATCAGCCCCAGCATTTT
CASSEALGNQPQHF
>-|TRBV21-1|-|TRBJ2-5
TGTGCCAGCAGCAAAGGGGACAGGACACAAGAGACCCAGTACTTC
CASSKGDRTQETQYF
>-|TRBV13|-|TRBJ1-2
TGTGCCAGCAGCTTAGGAACCGGGGCCAAGCGTGGCTACACCTTC
CASSLGTGAKRGYTF
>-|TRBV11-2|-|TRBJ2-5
TGTGCCAGCAGCTTAGGAGGCGATTCCCAAGAGACCCAGTACTTC
CASSLGGDSQETQYF
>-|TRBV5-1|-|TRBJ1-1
TGCGCCAGCAGCTACGACAGGCCGGCCACTGAAGCTTTCTTT
CASSYDRPATEAFF
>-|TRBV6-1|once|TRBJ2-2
TGTGCCAGCAGAGCCCCAGGGGTGGGCGGGGAGCTGTTTTTT
CASRAPGVGGELFF
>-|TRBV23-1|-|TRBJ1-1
TGCGCCAGCAGTCAATCGGGGACCGAGAACACTGAAGCTTTCTTT
CASSQSGTENTEAFF
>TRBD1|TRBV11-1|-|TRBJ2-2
TGTGCCAGCAAAACCGGGACAGGGACCACCGGGGAGCTGTTTTTT
CASKTGTGTTGELFF
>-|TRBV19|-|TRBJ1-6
TGTGCCAGTAGTATAGGGAGAGGGAAGAGTTCACCCCTCCACTTT
CASSIGRGKSSPLHF
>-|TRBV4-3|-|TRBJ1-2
TGCGCCAGCAGCCAAGTCGGCCCGGAGTATGTCTACACCTTC
CASSQVGPEYVYTF
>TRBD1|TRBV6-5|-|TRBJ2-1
TGTGCCAGCAGTAGGACAGGGGGCGTCTACAATGAGCAGTTCTTC
CASSRTGGVYNEQFF
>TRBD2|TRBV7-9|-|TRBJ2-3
TGTGCCAGCAGCTCGAGCGGGGGTTTGACAGATACGCAGTATTTT
CASSSSGGLTDTQYF
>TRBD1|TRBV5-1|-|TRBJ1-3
TGCGCCAGCAGCTTGGACGGGACAGATCCTGGAAACACCATATATTTT
CASSLDGTDPGNTIYF
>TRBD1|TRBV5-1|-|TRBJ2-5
TGCGCCAGCAGCTCAAGACAGGGGAAGGAGACCCAGTACTTC
CASSSRQGKETQYF
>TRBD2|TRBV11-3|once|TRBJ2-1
TGTGCCAGCAGCCCGAGACTAGCGGAGAGCAATGAGCAGTTCTTC
CASSPRLAESNEQFF
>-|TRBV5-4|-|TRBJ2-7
TGTGCCAGCAGCTTGGAGGGAGTCCTATCCTACGAGCAGTACTTC
CASSLEGVLSYEQYF
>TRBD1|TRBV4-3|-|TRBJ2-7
TGCGCCAGCAGCCAAACTACAGGGGGCTCCTACGAGCAGTACTTC
CASSQTTGGSYEQYF
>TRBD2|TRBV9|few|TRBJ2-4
TGTGCCAGCAGCCCCGGGGAGGGAAAGGCCAAAAACATTCAGTACTTC
CASSPGEGKAKNIQYF
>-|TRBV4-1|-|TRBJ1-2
TGCGCCAGCAGCCAAGGGCTTACAGAGAACTTCTATGGCTACACCTTC
CASSQGLTENFYGYTF
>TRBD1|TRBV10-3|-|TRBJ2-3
TGTGCCATCAGACCCGGGACAGGGGGCGTCACAGATACGCAGTATTTT
CAIRPGTGGVTDTQYF
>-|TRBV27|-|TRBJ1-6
TGTGCCAGCAGTTGGACCCCTTTCGTACCCCTCCACTTT
CASSWTPFVPLHF
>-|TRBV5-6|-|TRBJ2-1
TGTGCCAGCAGCTTAGACACCTACAATGAGCAGTTCTTC
CASSLDTYNEQFF
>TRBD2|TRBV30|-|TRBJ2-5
TGTGCCTGGAGTACCGGGCTAGCGGGCTACCAAGAGACCCAGTACTTC
CAWSTGLAGYQETQYF
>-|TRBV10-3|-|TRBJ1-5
TGTGCCATCAGTGAGCAGGAGCAGCCCCAGCATTTT
CAISEQEQPQHF
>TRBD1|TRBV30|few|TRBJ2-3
TGTGCCTGGAGTGTACAGGGGGCAGATACGCAGTATTTT
CAWSVQGADTQYF
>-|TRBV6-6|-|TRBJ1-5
TGTGCCAGCAGGATTTATAGCAATCAGCCCCAGCATTTT
CASRIYSNQPQHF
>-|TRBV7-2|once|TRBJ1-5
TGTGCCAGCAGCTTTAAAGGGTCCGGTGGCAATCAGCCCCAGCATTTT
CASSFKGSGGNQPQHF
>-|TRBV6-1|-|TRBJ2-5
TGTGCCAGCAGTGAATACGGGACGTACCGAGAGACCCAGTACTTC
CASSEYGTYRETQYF
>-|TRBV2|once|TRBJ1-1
TGTGCCAGCAGCCGCCGGACAGAGAACACTGAAGCTTTCTTT
CASSRRTENTEAFF
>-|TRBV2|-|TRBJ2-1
TGTGCCAGCAGTGGCCACTATGAGGGGGTACCCATCAATGAGCAGTTCTTC
CASSGHYEGVPINEQFF
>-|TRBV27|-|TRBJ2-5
TGTGCCAGCAGATCTCTAGGGACAGCCGGGAGAGAGACCCAGTACTTC
CASRSLGTAGRETQYF
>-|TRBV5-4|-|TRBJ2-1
TGTGCCAGCAGCTTGGTTTTGAGGGGTGAGCAGTTCTTC
CASSLVLRGEQFF
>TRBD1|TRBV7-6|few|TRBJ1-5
TGTGCCAGCAGCCGGACAGGTCTACAGCGGTATAGCAATCAGCCCCAGCATTTT
CASSRTGLQRYSNQPQHF
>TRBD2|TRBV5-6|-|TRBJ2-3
TGTGCCAGCAGCGGAACGGGGCTAGCGGGAGTAGATACGCAGTATTTT
CASSGTGLAGVDTQYF
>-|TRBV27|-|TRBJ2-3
TGTGCCAGCAGTTCCCCCTTAAAGGCAGTACCAAGCACAGATACGCAGTATTTT
CASSSPLKAVPSTDTQYF